These T cell receptor beta chains were read from a single sample in a study of blood T cell repertoires in COVID-19. Libraries were prepared by immunoSEQ multiplex PCR; TCRdb keeps only in-frame clonotypes and omits some of them. The data hold about 250,000 clones, with 65% to 85% observed a single time. Source material: peripheral blood. These receptors came from a middle-aged woman who had recovered from COVID-19. CDR3s include the opening cysteine and the closing phenylalanine or tryptophan. A D gene is named only where the DNA matches it firmly. The size field is filled for only some rows; it gives once, few, many or a size class.

cdr3_nt: TGTGCCAGCAGCCTGGGTGACAGGGGTTTTTCACCCCTCCACTTT; cdr3_aa: CASSLGDRGFSPLHF; d_call: TRBD1; clone_size: NA; v_call: TRBV28; j_call: TRBJ1-6
cdr3_nt: TGTGCCAGTAGTTTGACAGGGCCTAACTATGGCTACACCTTC; cdr3_aa: CASSLTGPNYGYTF; d_call: TRBD1; clone_size: once; v_call: TRBV19; j_call: TRBJ1-2
cdr3_nt: TGTGCCAGCAGCTTACTAGGCCCCGGGGAGCTGTTTTTT; cdr3_aa: CASSLLGPGELFF; d_call: NA; clone_size: NA; v_call: TRBV7-3; j_call: TRBJ2-2
cdr3_nt: TGCGCCAGCAGCTTTGGGCAGGGCAATCAGCCCCAGCATTTT; cdr3_aa: CASSFGQGNQPQHF; d_call: NA; clone_size: NA; v_call: TRBV5-1; j_call: TRBJ1-5
cdr3_nt: TGTGCCTTTGGACAGGGGGCGAAAAAACTGTTTTTT; cdr3_aa: CAFGQGAKKLFF; d_call: TRBD1; clone_size: NA; v_call: TRBV30; j_call: TRBJ1-4
cdr3_nt: TGTGCCTGGAATGGGCTCTCTGGAAACACCATATATTTT; cdr3_aa: CAWNGLSGNTIYF; d_call: NA; clone_size: NA; v_call: TRBV30; j_call: TRBJ1-3
cdr3_nt: TGTGCCAGCAGTCAGGGGCACACAGATACGCAGTATTTT; cdr3_aa: CASSQGHTDTQYF; d_call: NA; clone_size: NA; v_call: TRBV9; j_call: TRBJ2-3
cdr3_nt: TGTGCCAGCAGTTACCCCGTGACAGGGAGAACTGAAGCTTTCTTT; cdr3_aa: CASSYPVTGRTEAFF; d_call: TRBD1; clone_size: NA; v_call: TRBV2; j_call: TRBJ1-1
cdr3_nt: TGTGCCAGCGCGGGACTTTTGGACGAGCAGTACTTC; cdr3_aa: CASAGLLDEQYF; d_call: NA; clone_size: NA; v_call: TRBV2; j_call: TRBJ2-7
cdr3_nt: TGTGCCAGCAGCCTCGAGGAAGGCACTGAAGCTTTCTTT; cdr3_aa: CASSLEEGTEAFF; d_call: NA; clone_size: NA; v_call: TRBV6-5; j_call: TRBJ1-1
cdr3_nt: TGTGCCACCCGGGGGAGGTCTGGAAACACCATATATTTT; cdr3_aa: CATRGRSGNTIYF; d_call: NA; clone_size: NA; v_call: TRBV11-2; j_call: TRBJ1-3
cdr3_nt: TGTGCCAGCAGTTACTCAGGGGATCCTTCCTACAATGAGCAGTTCTTC; cdr3_aa: CASSYSGDPSYNEQFF; d_call: NA; clone_size: NA; v_call: TRBV6-6; j_call: TRBJ2-1
cdr3_nt: TGTGCCAGGAGGCTCGAACGTCCCACGGTTGGCTACACCTTC; cdr3_aa: CARRLERPTVGYTF; d_call: NA; clone_size: NA; v_call: TRBV2; j_call: TRBJ1-2
cdr3_nt: TGTGCCAGCAGGTCTTACACTGAAGCTTTCTTT; cdr3_aa: CASRSYTEAFF; d_call: NA; clone_size: NA; v_call: TRBV27; j_call: TRBJ1-1
cdr3_nt: TGTGCCAGTAGTATCAGGGAGGGTTCACCCCTCCACTTT; cdr3_aa: CASSIREGSPLHF; d_call: NA; clone_size: NA; v_call: TRBV19; j_call: TRBJ1-6
cdr3_nt: TGTGCCAGCAGTGAAGAGGACAGGGGGCCCTACGAGCAGTACTTC; cdr3_aa: CASSEEDRGPYEQYF; d_call: TRBD1; clone_size: NA; v_call: TRBV2; j_call: TRBJ2-7
cdr3_nt: TGTGCCAGCAGCTCCGTCGGGGGCTACGAGCAGTACTTC; cdr3_aa: CASSSVGGYEQYF; d_call: NA; clone_size: NA; v_call: TRBV7-8; j_call: TRBJ2-7
cdr3_nt: TGCGCCACCAAGACTAGCGGGGGTTGGAGTGAGCAGTTCTTC; cdr3_aa: CATKTSGGWSEQFF; d_call: TRBD2; clone_size: NA; v_call: TRBV5-1; j_call: TRBJ2-1
cdr3_nt: TGTGCCAGTAGCGGGACAGGGGTTTCACCCCTCCACTTT; cdr3_aa: CASSGTGVSPLHF; d_call: TRBD1; clone_size: NA; v_call: TRBV19; j_call: TRBJ1-6
cdr3_nt: TGTGCCAGCAGCCAAGATCACGAGGGAGCTGAAGCTTTCTTT; cdr3_aa: CASSQDHEGAEAFF; d_call: NA; clone_size: NA; v_call: TRBV3-1/TRBV3-2; j_call: TRBJ1-1
cdr3_nt: TGTGCCAGCAGCTTATCAGGCGGGGCTCGTGATGAGACCCAGTACTTC; cdr3_aa: CASSLSGGARDETQYF; d_call: NA; clone_size: NA; v_call: TRBV11-3; j_call: TRBJ2-5
cdr3_nt: TGTGCCAGCAGTTCTCGGGACAGGCTGTTCTTC; cdr3_aa: CASSSRDRLFF; d_call: TRBD1; clone_size: NA; v_call: TRBV28; j_call: TRBJ2-1
cdr3_nt: TGTGCCAGCAGCCCCAGACTAGTGCCGTCCTACAATGAGCAGTTCTTC; cdr3_aa: CASSPRLVPSYNEQFF; d_call: NA; clone_size: NA; v_call: TRBV7-9; j_call: TRBJ2-1
cdr3_nt: TGCAGTGCAAGTCAGGGGGCGGAGGGTGGCTACACCTTC; cdr3_aa: CSASQGAEGGYTF; d_call: TRBD1; clone_size: NA; v_call: TRBV20-1; j_call: TRBJ1-2
cdr3_nt: TGTGCCAGCAGTGAAAGGGTACAGGGGAATTCACCCCTCCACTTT; cdr3_aa: CASSERVQGNSPLHF; d_call: TRBD1; clone_size: NA; v_call: TRBV6-1; j_call: TRBJ1-6
cdr3_nt: TGCAGCGTTGAAGATTCAGGAACGAGCACTGAAGCTTTCTTT; cdr3_aa: CSVEDSGTSTEAFF; d_call: NA; clone_size: NA; v_call: TRBV29-1; j_call: TRBJ1-1
cdr3_nt: TGTGCCAGTAGTATGCAGGGGGCAGAGACCCAGTACTTC; cdr3_aa: CASSMQGAETQYF; d_call: TRBD1; clone_size: once; v_call: TRBV19; j_call: TRBJ2-5
cdr3_nt: TGTGCCAGCAGTTCAGGGGGACCGAACTATGGCTACACCTTC; cdr3_aa: CASSSGGPNYGYTF; d_call: TRBD1; clone_size: NA; v_call: TRBV28; j_call: TRBJ1-2
cdr3_nt: TGTGCCAGCAGACCGTCACAGGGGCAGAATCAGCCCCAGCATTTT; cdr3_aa: CASRPSQGQNQPQHF; d_call: TRBD1; clone_size: NA; v_call: TRBV28; j_call: TRBJ1-5
cdr3_nt: TGCGCCAGCAGCGTCGGGACAGGGCGATTCACAGATACGCAGTATTTT; cdr3_aa: CASSVGTGRFTDTQYF; d_call: TRBD1; clone_size: NA; v_call: TRBV5-1; j_call: TRBJ2-3
cdr3_nt: TGTGCCAGTGCGGACAGGGGAAATTCACCCCTCCACTTT; cdr3_aa: CASADRGNSPLHF; d_call: TRBD1; clone_size: NA; v_call: TRBV19; j_call: TRBJ1-6
cdr3_nt: TGTGCCATCAGTGTAGCGGTTGGAGCGGGGCACGGAACAGATACGCAGTATTTT; cdr3_aa: CAISVAVGAGHGTDTQYF; d_call: TRBD2; clone_size: NA; v_call: TRBV10-3; j_call: TRBJ2-3
cdr3_nt: TGTGCCAGCAGCTTTTCAAGGAAGGGACAGGGGTCCTACGAGCAGTACTTC; cdr3_aa: CASSFSRKGQGSYEQYF; d_call: TRBD1; clone_size: NA; v_call: TRBV7-9; j_call: TRBJ2-7
cdr3_nt: TGTGCCAGCAGGGAGGGGTGGACTGGAAACACCATATATTTT; cdr3_aa: CASREGWTGNTIYF; d_call: NA; clone_size: once; v_call: TRBV6-5; j_call: TRBJ1-3
cdr3_nt: TGTGCCAGCAGCTTAGAGTGGGACAGGGGAGCCAAAAACATTCAGTACTTC; cdr3_aa: CASSLEWDRGAKNIQYF; d_call: TRBD1; clone_size: NA; v_call: TRBV11-3; j_call: TRBJ2-4
cdr3_nt: TGTGCCAGCAGCACAAACGAGGGGGCGAGAGTCTATGGCTACACCTTC; cdr3_aa: CASSTNEGARVYGYTF; d_call: TRBD1; clone_size: NA; v_call: TRBV5-4; j_call: TRBJ1-2
cdr3_nt: TGTGCCAGCAGTTTATGGAAACAGGGGGAGCATGGCTACACCTTC; cdr3_aa: CASSLWKQGEHGYTF; d_call: TRBD1; clone_size: NA; v_call: TRBV28; j_call: TRBJ1-2
cdr3_nt: TGTGCCATCAGTGGCCTACGGACAGGGAACCACTATGGCTACACCTTC; cdr3_aa: CAISGLRTGNHYGYTF; d_call: TRBD1; clone_size: NA; v_call: TRBV10-3; j_call: TRBJ1-2
cdr3_nt: TGCGCCAGCAGCCAAGGTAGACAGGGCTCCTACAATGAGCAGTTCTTC; cdr3_aa: CASSQGRQGSYNEQFF; d_call: TRBD1; clone_size: NA; v_call: TRBV4-1; j_call: TRBJ2-1
cdr3_nt: TGCAGCGTTGGCAGGGACACTGAAGCTTTCTTT; cdr3_aa: CSVGRDTEAFF; d_call: NA; clone_size: once; v_call: TRBV29-1; j_call: TRBJ1-1
cdr3_nt: TGTGCCAGCAAGGACAGGGGATGGGGTCAGCCCCAGCATTTT; cdr3_aa: CASKDRGWGQPQHF; d_call: TRBD1; clone_size: NA; v_call: TRBV28; j_call: TRBJ1-5
cdr3_nt: TGTGCCAGCACAGGCTCCTATAATTCACCCCTCCACTTT; cdr3_aa: CASTGSYNSPLHF; d_call: NA; clone_size: NA; v_call: TRBV28; j_call: TRBJ1-6
cdr3_nt: TGCGCCAGCAGCCAACCGACTGAAAGCTCCTACAATGAGCAGTTCTTC; cdr3_aa: CASSQPTESSYNEQFF; d_call: NA; clone_size: NA; v_call: TRBV4-1; j_call: TRBJ2-1
cdr3_nt: TGTGCCAGCTCACCACCCGGCAGGCACTCCTACGAGCAGTACTTC; cdr3_aa: CASSPPGRHSYEQYF; d_call: NA; clone_size: NA; v_call: TRBV18; j_call: TRBJ2-7
cdr3_nt: TGCGCCAGCAGAACGGACAGTTACAATGAGCAGTTCTTC; cdr3_aa: CASRTDSYNEQFF; d_call: NA; clone_size: NA; v_call: TRBV5-1; j_call: TRBJ2-1
cdr3_nt: TGTGCCAGCAGTGAAGTGAGAACCGGGGAGCTGTTTTTT; cdr3_aa: CASSEVRTGELFF; d_call: NA; clone_size: few; v_call: TRBV6-1; j_call: TRBJ2-2
cdr3_nt: TGCGCCAGCACTGAAGAGGGTAACACTGAAGCTTTCTTT; cdr3_aa: CASTEEGNTEAFF; d_call: NA; clone_size: NA; v_call: TRBV5-1; j_call: TRBJ1-1
cdr3_nt: TGTGCCAGCAGCCCCGGGGGGGGGAATGAGCAGTTCTTC; cdr3_aa: CASSPGGGNEQFF; d_call: TRBD2; clone_size: NA; v_call: TRBV7-9; j_call: TRBJ2-1
cdr3_nt: TGTGCCAGCAGCCCCGGGACAATCGGAACTGAAGCTTTCTTT; cdr3_aa: CASSPGTIGTEAFF; d_call: NA; clone_size: NA; v_call: TRBV4-2; j_call: TRBJ1-1
cdr3_nt: TGCGCCAGCAGCTTGGGGCAGGGGCGTGCAGATACGCAGTATTTT; cdr3_aa: CASSLGQGRADTQYF; d_call: NA; clone_size: NA; v_call: TRBV5-1; j_call: TRBJ2-3
cdr3_nt: TGTGCCAGCAGTTACTCGAGAGGGGGTTATAATTCACCCCTCCACTTT; cdr3_aa: CASSYSRGGYNSPLHF; d_call: NA; clone_size: NA; v_call: TRBV6-5; j_call: TRBJ1-6
cdr3_nt: TGTGCCAGCAGCTTTAGCCACGAGCAGTACTTC; cdr3_aa: CASSFSHEQYF; d_call: NA; clone_size: NA; v_call: TRBV13; j_call: TRBJ2-7
cdr3_nt: TGCGCCAGCAGCCCCCCACAGGGAAGATCCTACAATGAGCAGTTCTTC; cdr3_aa: CASSPPQGRSYNEQFF; d_call: NA; clone_size: NA; v_call: TRBV5-1; j_call: TRBJ2-1
cdr3_nt: TGTGCCACCGGTAAGGGACAGGGGACAGATACGCAGTATTTT; cdr3_aa: CATGKGQGTDTQYF; d_call: TRBD1; clone_size: NA; v_call: TRBV24-1; j_call: TRBJ2-3
cdr3_nt: TGCGCCAGCAGCTTGGTGGCAGGGGGCCACAATGAGCAGTTCTTC; cdr3_aa: CASSLVAGGHNEQFF; d_call: TRBD1; clone_size: once; v_call: TRBV5-1; j_call: TRBJ2-1